The 15 T cell receptor beta chains below were found in one sample sequenced in a study of blood T cell repertoires in COVID-19. Assay: immunoSEQ multiplex PCR; the TCRdb copy retains only in-frame clones and omits some. The table lists 200,000 to 250,000 clones, around nine tenths of them singletons, with more than 5.5% in the top ten. The sequenced sample was peripheral blood. Source of these receptors: a man between 60 and 75 years old who had recovered from COVID-19.

The gene calls are TRBV2 and TRBJ1-6, with 8 bases lining up with TRBD1. Unmatched junction bases numbered 6, after V lost 5 bases and J lost 9 bases. This CDR3 contains 14 residues. CDR1 is SNHLY, CDR2 FYNNEI, per germline. The CDR3 sequence: CASSSGTGRSPLHF. The CDR3 DNA is TGTGCCAGCAGTTCCGGGACAGGTCGTTCACCCCTCCACTTT.

This chain uses TRBV19 with TRBJ1-4; D unclear. V was trimmed by 4 bases and J by 0 bases, leaving 12 bases between them. This CDR3 comprises 16 residues. CDR1 is LNHDA, CDR2 SQIVND, per germline (reference sequence). The CDR3 region is CASSRINQATNEKLFF. The CDR3 nucleotides are TGTGCCAGTAGTAGGATCAATCAGGCAACTAATGAAAAACTGTTTTTT.

This clone came up once. The rearrangement links TRBV6-5 to TRBJ2-7; 9 bases line up with TRBD2. This CDR3 has 14 residues. Germline V CDR1 and CDR2: MNHEY, SVGAGI. V lost 4 bases, J lost 1 base, and 2 bases stayed unmatched. The chain's CDR3 is CASSSSGGSYEQYF. As DNA, the CDR3 is TGTGCCAGCAGTTCAAGCGGGGGGTCCTACGAGCAGTACTTC.

This sequence joins TRBV11-2 and TRBJ2-1, with D possibly being TRBD2 (5 bases). Looked up from germline, CDR1 is SGHAT and CDR2 is FQNNGV. The CDR3 consists of 14 residues. The V end was cut by 3 bases, the J end by 6 bases, with 12 bases between. CDR3 residues: CASSFGLFRNEQFF. The CDR3 nucleotides are TGTGCCAGCAGCTTTGGACTTTTTCGCAATGAGCAGTTCTTC. Variable domain in full (rest from reference TRBV11-2 and TRBJ2-1): EAGVAQSPRYKIIEKRQSVAFWCNPISGHATLYWYQQILGQGPKLLIQFQNNGVVDDSQLPKDRFSAERLKGVDSTLKIQPAKLEDSAVYLCASSFGLFRNEQFFGPGTRLTVL.

The genes are TRBV10-3 and TRBJ2-3; TRBD2 matches 7 bases. The CDR3 is made up of 14 amino acids. V was pared by 2 bases and J by 4 bases, with 3 bases of the junction left unmatched. Germline V gives CDR1 ENHRY, CDR2 SYGVKD. The CDR3 region is CAISEGRVSDTQYF. The CDR3 nucleotides are TGTGCCATCAGTGAGGGGAGGGTTTCAGATACGCAGTATTTT.

The rearrangement links TRBV12-3 or TRBV12-4 to TRBJ1-2; the D gene is possibly TRBD1 (6 bases). The germline V and J ends were trimmed by 6 bases and 4 bases, with 12 bases remaining between them. This CDR3 is built from 13 residues. The CDR3 region has the DNA TGTGCCAGCAGACCAGGGGACCGCTATGGCTACACCTTC. It translates to CASRPGDRYGYTF.

The V and J genes are TRBV9 and TRBJ2-1; 7 bases line up with TRBD1. The CDR3 is made up of 14 amino acids. Per the germline V gene, CDR1 is SGDLS and CDR2 is YYNGEE. The trim removed 4 bases at V and 8 bases at J, leaving 9 bases unmatched. CDR3 coding DNA: TGTGCCAGCAGCAGACGACAGGGCCTTGATGAGCAGTTCTTC. Translated: CASSRRQGLDEQFF.

The chain employs TRBV20-1 and TRBJ1-4; D is ambiguous. There are 11 residues in the CDR3. Germline-derived CDR1 and CDR2 are DFQATT and SNEGSKA (reference sequence). The DNA of the CDR3 is TGCTCCCCTGGGAGGGAAGAAAAACTGTTTTTT. Its translation is CSPGREEKLFF.

V is TRBV7-3 and J is TRBJ1-1; 7 nucleotides agree with TRBD1. The trim removed 3 bases at V and 5 bases at J, leaving 6 bases unmatched. The CDR3 contains 14 residues. Germline V gene lookup returns CDR1 SGHTA and CDR2 FQGTGA. The CDR3 sequence: CASSFTGAWTEAFF. CDR3 bases: TGTGCCAGCAGCTTTACAGGGGCTTGGACTGAAGCTTTCTTT.

The chain has TRBV4-3 and TRBJ2-7, with 8 bases lining up with TRBD1. CDR3 size: 14 residues. Germline lookup yields CDR1 LGHNA and CDR2 YSLEER. J gave up 7 bases and V 1 base, and 6 bases lay outside the gene matches. The CDR3, as DNA: TGCGCCAGCAGCCAAGTTCCAGGGGGCGGAGAGCAGTACTTC. It is translated as CASSQVPGGGEQYF.

The chain uses TRBV7-3 and TRBJ2-3; perhaps TRBD2 as D (5 bases). This CDR3 comprises 16 residues. V lost 5 bases, J lost 4 bases, and 19 bases lay in between. CDR1 SGHTA and CDR2 FQGTGA come from the germline V gene. CDR3 bases: TGTGCCAGCAGCCGACGACTACCCGGCGGGTCAGATACGCAGTATTTT. Amino acid sequence: CASSRRLPGGSDTQYF.

V is TRBV11-2 and J is TRBJ2-7, with TRBD2 identical over 8 bases. CDR3 length: 16 residues. Looked up from germline, CDR1 is SGHAT and CDR2 is FQNNGV. V trimming: 1 base; J trimming: 0 bases; junction bases outside the gene matches: 5. The CDR3 bases are TGTGCCAGCAGCTTAGCGGCGGGGGGAAGCTCCTACGAGCAGTACTTC. Its translation is CASSLAAGGSSYEQYF.

CDR3 nucleotides: TGTGCCAGCAGCCGAAGACTGAGCTCCTACAATGAGCAGTTCTTC. Protein: CASSRRLSSYNEQFF. V and J are TRBV5-6 and TRBJ2-1; the D is unclear. The CDR3 sequence is 15 residues long. From germline, CDR1 is SGHDT and CDR2 YYEEEE. Trimming removed 4 bases from V and 0 bases from J, with 11 bases in between.

With regard to this clone: Additional DNA sequences in this sample encode the identical CDR3. Here the CDR3 reads CASSQGTGGFQPQHF. In DNA, the CDR3 is TGTGCCAGCAGCCAAGGGACAGGGGGTTTCCAGCCCCAGCATTTT. The rearrangement joins TRBV3-1 (or the pseudogene TRBV3-2) to TRBJ1-5; 10 bases are a match to TRBD1. After removal of 1 base from V and 7 bases from J, the junction contained 4 bases not matched to a gene. The CDR3 totals 15 residues. Germline values: CDR1 LGHDT, CDR2 YNNKEL (reference sequence).

This clone appeared a few times. V usage is TRBV21-1 and J usage is TRBJ2-7; the DNA was not compared with TRBD2, the D call given in the table. TRBV21-1 is labeled a pseudogene. The CDR3 loop spans 17 amino acids. The CDR3 nucleotides are TGTGCCAGCAGCAAAGGGCCCTCTAGCGGGGGGCTCTACGAGCAGTACTTC. Amino acid sequence: CASSKGPSSGGLYEQYF.